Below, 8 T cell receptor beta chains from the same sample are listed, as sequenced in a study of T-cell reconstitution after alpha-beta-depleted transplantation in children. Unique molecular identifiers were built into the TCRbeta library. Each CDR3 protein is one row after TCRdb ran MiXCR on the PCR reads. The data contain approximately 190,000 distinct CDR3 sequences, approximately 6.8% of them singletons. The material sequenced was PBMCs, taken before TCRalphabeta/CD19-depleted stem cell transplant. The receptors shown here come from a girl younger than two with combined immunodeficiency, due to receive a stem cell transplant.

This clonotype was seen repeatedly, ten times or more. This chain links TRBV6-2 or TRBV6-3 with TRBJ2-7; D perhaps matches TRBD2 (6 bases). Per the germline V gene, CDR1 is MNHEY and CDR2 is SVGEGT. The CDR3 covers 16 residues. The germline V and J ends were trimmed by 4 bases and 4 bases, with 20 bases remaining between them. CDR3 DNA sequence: TGTGCCAGCAGTTCCCTTATTTTCGGGAGTGGTTACGAGCAGTACTTC. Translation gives CASSSLIFGSGYEQYF.

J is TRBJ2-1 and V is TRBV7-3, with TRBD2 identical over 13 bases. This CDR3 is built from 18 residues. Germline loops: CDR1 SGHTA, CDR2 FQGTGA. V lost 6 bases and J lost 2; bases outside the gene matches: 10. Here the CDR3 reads CASSPTSGRAQTYNEQFF. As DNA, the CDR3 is TGTGCCAGCAGTCCTACTAGCGGGAGGGCCCAGACCTACAATGAGCAGTTCTTC.

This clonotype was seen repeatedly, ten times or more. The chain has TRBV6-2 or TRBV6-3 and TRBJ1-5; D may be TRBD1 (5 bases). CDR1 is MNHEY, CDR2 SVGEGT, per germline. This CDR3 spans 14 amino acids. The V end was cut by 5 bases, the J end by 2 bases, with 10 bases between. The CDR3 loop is CASSPTAGNQPQHF. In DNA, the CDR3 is TGTGCCAGCAGTCCGACAGCCGGCAATCAGCCCCAGCATTTT.

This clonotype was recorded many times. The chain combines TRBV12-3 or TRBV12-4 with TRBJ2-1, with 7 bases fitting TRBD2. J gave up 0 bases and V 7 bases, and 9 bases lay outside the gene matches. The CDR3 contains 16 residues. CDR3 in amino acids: CASTLSGVGSYNEQFF. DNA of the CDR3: TGTGCCAGCACCCTCAGCGGGGTTGGCTCCTACAATGAGCAGTTCTTC.

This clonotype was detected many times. The CDR3 DNA reads as TGTGCCAGCAGCCCCCGATTAGCGGGGGCTCTAACCGATGAGCAGTTCTTC. This gives the protein CASSPRLAGALTDEQFF. The rearrangement uses TRBV7-9 and TRBJ2-1; 9 nucleotides match TRBD2. V gave up 5 bases and J gave up 8 bases; unmatched junction bases: 16. This CDR3 is 17 amino acids long. CDR1 is SEHNR, CDR2 FQNEAQ, per germline (reference sequence).

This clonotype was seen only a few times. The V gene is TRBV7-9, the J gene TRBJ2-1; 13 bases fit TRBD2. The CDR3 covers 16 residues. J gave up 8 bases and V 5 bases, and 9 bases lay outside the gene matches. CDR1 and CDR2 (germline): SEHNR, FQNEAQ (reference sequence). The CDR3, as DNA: TGTGCCAGCAGCCACTGGACTAGCGGGAGAACGTATGAGCAGTTCTTC. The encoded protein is CASSHWTSGRTYEQFF.

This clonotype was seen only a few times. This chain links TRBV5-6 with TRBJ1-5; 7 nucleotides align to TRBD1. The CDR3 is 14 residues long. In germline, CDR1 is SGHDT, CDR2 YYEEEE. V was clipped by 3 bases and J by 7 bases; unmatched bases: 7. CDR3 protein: CASSSIDREQPQHF. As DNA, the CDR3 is TGTGCCAGCAGCTCCATAGACAGGGAACAGCCCCAGCATTTT.

As DNA, the CDR3 is TGTGCCAGCAGCTTATTGGAAAGGGGCTACGAGACCCAGTACTTC. Translating it yields CASSLLERGYETQYF. The V gene is TRBV7-2, the J gene TRBJ2-5, with D perhaps matching TRBD1 (5 bases). V gave up 2 bases and J gave up 5 bases, with 15 bases separating them. Germline V gene lookup returns CDR1 SGHTA and CDR2 FQGNSA. This CDR3 has 15 amino acids.